This TCR beta chain stems from a study of regulatory T cells in long-lasting Graves disease. Findings and limits, study-wide: With a small sample size, accuracy may have been reduced.

J gave up 5 bases and V 4 bases, and 11 bases lay outside the gene matches. There are 16 residues in the CDR3. Germline lookup yields CDR1 SGHRS and CDR2 YFSETQ. Investigators prepared the TCR beta libraries by applying iRepertoire HTBI primers and Arm-PCR of CDR3 regions. TCRdb re-called the multiplex PCR reads through MiXCR, storing one row per CDR3 protein. In the table there are 600,000 to 850,000 distinct CDR3 sequences, 25% to 35% of which are singletons. The table lists this clonotype with a few counts. Its antigen is unidentified. The time point denotes: persistent/refractory GD, antithyroid drugs over 5 years with positive TRAb. The TCR library was made from RNA extracted from PBMCs.

This sequence originates from a female donor with Graves disease. This chain joins TRBV5-1 and TRBJ2-7, with 11 positions matching TRBD1. The sample here was peripheral blood mononuclear cells (PBMCs), taken when the disease was refractory, from a patient treated with antithyroid drugs. The CDR3 here is CASSTNRDRGTHEQYF. CDR3 nucleotides: TGCGCCAGCAGCACGAACCGGGACAGGGGGACACACGAGCAGTACTTC.